This TCR beta chain was captured in a study of neurological immune-mediated disorders. Notes on the study in general: Across subjects, expanded clones had no CDR3 amino acid sequences in common, pointing to private repertoires in all groups.

This clonotype appeared many times. Its antigen is unidentified. Serving as healthy controls were blood bank volunteers based in Maryland, USA. Unsorted libraries were generated from 2 million PBMCs held at -80 degrees C. Trimming took off 1 base at V and 2 bases at J, with 9 bases between the two ends. The germline V gene encodes CDR1 LGHDT and CDR2 YNNKEL (reference sequence). This CDR3 contains 16 residues. The cDNA came from 5'RACE with 10-nucleotide random UMIs. MiXCR was run by TCRdb on the 5' RACE reads, yielding one entry per CDR3 protein. The sample carries about 51,000 distinct CDR3 sequences, 16% recorded once.

Sequenced input: PBMCs. This receptor was identified in a man aged 55 to 70 in good health. This sequence joins TRBV3-1 and TRBJ2-6; D unclear. CDR3: CASSQGRLAGANVLTF. In DNA form, the CDR3 reads TGTGCCAGCAGCCAAGGGAGACTGGCTGGGGCCAACGTCCTGACTTTC.